This entry is about one T cell receptor beta chain. Its antigen remains unidentified. This may be a read error: a much more frequent sequence differs by one nucleotide. Indicated time point: newly diagnosed GD, antithyroid drugs for less than 3 months. Preparation of the TCR library used RNA extracted from PBMCs. The sample belongs to a study of regulatory T cells in long-lasting Graves disease. Study results and caveats: Patients with persistent disease shared under 3,500 public clonotypes, outpacing the roughly 950 shared by new patients. Having few samples may have compromised the accuracy.

V was clipped by 8 bases and J by 4 bases, with 15 bases between them. CDR1 is MNHEY and CDR2 is SMNVEV in the germline V gene (reference sequence). The CDR3 runs to 14 residues. Arm-PCR with iRepertoire HTBI primers amplified the CDR3 regions for these TCR beta libraries. TCRdb used MiXCR to reprocess the multiplex PCR reads, holding one entry per CDR3 protein. The top ten clones hold about 10% of a sample with almost 450,000 distinct CDR3 sequences, roughly 15% of them seen once. These data are also associated with another study on T cells in Graves' hyperthyroidism and ophthalmopathy. Per that study: Researchers defined stable Graves' hyperthyroidism as no ophthalmopathy progression within 18 months.

The V gene is TRBV27, the J gene TRBJ1-3, with D possibly matching TRBD1 (5 bases). The sequencing used peripheral blood mononuclear cells (PBMCs), collected at new diagnosis, from a patient treated with antithyroid drugs. The receptor's source is a woman younger than 45 with Graves disease. The CDR3 sequence: CASGARGAGNTIYF. DNA for the CDR3: TGTGCCAGCGGGGCGAGGGGTGCAGGAAACACCATATATTTT.